This TCR beta chain was sequenced in a study of breast tumors, draining lymph nodes, adjacent tissues. Study-level findings and limits: Data only fit, rather than demonstrated, lymph node origin of most tumor T cells. Tumor repertoires ranked between lymph nodes and nontumor tissue in diversity, with V and J gene preferences.

This clonotype was detected many times. Antigen unknown. CDR3 length: 15 amino acids. Germline CDR1 KGHSH, CDR2 LQKENI. The trim removed 6 bases at V and 7 bases at J, leaving 9 bases unmatched. One entry per CDR3 protein results from TCRdb running MiXCR on the multiplex PCR reads. The data show approximately 210,000 distinct CDR3 sequences, 32% seen once. The lymph nodes were axillary draining lymph nodes from breast cancer patients. The chain employs TRBV18 and TRBJ2-7; 13 bases line up with TRBD2. The sample comprised axillary lymph node tissue. The origin of this receptor is a female donor with breast cancer. Some clones in this sample may be carry-over from other donors' samples. Here the CDR3 reads CASSTLAGGPGEQYF. The CDR3 region has the DNA TGTGCCAGCTCTACACTAGCGGGAGGGCCGGGGGAGCAGTACTTC.